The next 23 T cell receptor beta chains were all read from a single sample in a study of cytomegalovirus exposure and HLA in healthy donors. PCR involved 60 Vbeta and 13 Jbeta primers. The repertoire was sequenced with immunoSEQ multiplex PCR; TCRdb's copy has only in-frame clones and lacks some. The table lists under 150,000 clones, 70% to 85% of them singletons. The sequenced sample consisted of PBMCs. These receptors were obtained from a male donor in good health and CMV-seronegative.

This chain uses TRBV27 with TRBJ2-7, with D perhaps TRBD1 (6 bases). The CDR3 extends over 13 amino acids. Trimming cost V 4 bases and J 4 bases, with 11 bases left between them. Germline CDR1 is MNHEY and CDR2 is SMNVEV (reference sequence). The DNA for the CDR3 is TGTGCCAGCAGTTACAGGGACGGGTACGAGCAGTACTTC. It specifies CASSYRDGYEQYF.

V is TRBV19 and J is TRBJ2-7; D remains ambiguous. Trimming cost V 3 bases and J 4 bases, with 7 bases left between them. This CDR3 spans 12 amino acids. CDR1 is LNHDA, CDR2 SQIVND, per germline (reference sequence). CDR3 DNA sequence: TGTGCCAGTAGTATGAGTCAATACGAGCAGTACTTC. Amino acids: CASSMSQYEQYF. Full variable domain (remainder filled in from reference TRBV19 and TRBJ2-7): DGGITQSPKYLFRKEGQNVTLSCEQNLNHDAMYWYRQDPGQGLRLIYYSQIVNDFQKGDIAEGYSVSREKKESFPLTVTSAQKNPTAFYLCASSMSQYEQYFGPGTRLTVT.

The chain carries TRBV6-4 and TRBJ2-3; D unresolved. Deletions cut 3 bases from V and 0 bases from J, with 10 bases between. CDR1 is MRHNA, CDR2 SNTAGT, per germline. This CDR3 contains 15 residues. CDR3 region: CASSEGISSTDTQYF. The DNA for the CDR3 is TGTGCCAGCAGTGAGGGCATCTCTAGCACAGATACGCAGTATTTT.

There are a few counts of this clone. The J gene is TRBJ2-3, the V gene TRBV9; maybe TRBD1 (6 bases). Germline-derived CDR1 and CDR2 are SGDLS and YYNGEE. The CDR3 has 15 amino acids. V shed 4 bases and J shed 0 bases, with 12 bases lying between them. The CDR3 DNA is TGTGCCAGCAGCCGACGAGGGGGAAGCACAGATACGCAGTATTTT. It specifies CASSRRGGSTDTQYF.

This CDR3 reads CASSPLGLAGGQRSNEQFF. CDR3 DNA: TGTGCCAGCAGCCCGCTGGGGTTAGCGGGAGGTCAGCGAAGCAATGAGCAGTTCTTC. The genes are TRBV13 and TRBJ2-1; TRBD2 agrees at 10 bases. The CDR3 is made up of 19 amino acids. Germline values: CDR1 PRHDT, CDR2 FYEKMQ (reference sequence). The V gene end was trimmed by 5 bases and the J gene end by 6 bases; junction bases not matched to a gene: 19. The full variable domain, its missing parts supplied by reference TRBV13 and TRBJ2-1, is AAGVIQSPRHLIKEKRETATLKCYPIPRHDTVYWYQQGPGQDPQFLISFYEKMQSDKGSIPDRFSAQQFSDYHSELNMSSLELGDSALYFCASSPLGLAGGQRSNEQFFGPGTRLTVL.

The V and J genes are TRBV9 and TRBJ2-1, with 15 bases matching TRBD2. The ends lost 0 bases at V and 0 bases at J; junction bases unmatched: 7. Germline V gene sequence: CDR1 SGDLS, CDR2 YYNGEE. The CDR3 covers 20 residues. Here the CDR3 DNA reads TGTGCCAGCAGCGTAGCTCCCGGGACTAGCGGGGGGCTCTCCTACAATGAGCAGTTCTTC. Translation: CASSVAPGTSGGLSYNEQFF.

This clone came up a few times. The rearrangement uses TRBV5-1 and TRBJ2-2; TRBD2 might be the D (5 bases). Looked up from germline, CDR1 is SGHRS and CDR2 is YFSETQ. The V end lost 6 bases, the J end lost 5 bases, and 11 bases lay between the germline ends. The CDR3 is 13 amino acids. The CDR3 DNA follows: TGCGCCAGCACCGGCGGGCGGACCGGGGAGCTGTTTTTT. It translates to CASTGGRTGELFF. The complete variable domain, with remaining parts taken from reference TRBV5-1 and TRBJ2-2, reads KAGVTQTPRYLIKTRGQQVTLSCSPISGHRSVSWYQQTPGQGLQFLFEYFSETQRNKGNFPGRFSGRQFSNSRSEMNVSTLELGDSALYLCASTGGRTGELFFGEGSRLTVL.

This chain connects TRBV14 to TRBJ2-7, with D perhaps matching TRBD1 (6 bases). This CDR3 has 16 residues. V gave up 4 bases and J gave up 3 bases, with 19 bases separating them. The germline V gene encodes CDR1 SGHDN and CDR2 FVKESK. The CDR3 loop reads CASSPPVEGQNYEQYF. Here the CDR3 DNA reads TGTGCCAGCAGCCCCCCCGTAGAGGGACAAAACTACGAGCAGTACTTC.

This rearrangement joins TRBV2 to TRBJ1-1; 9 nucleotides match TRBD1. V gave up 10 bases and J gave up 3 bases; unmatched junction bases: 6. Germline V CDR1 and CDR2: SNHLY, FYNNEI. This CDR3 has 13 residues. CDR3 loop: CANTGGADTEAFF. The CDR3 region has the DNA TGTGCCAATACAGGGGGCGCGGACACTGAAGCTTTCTTT.

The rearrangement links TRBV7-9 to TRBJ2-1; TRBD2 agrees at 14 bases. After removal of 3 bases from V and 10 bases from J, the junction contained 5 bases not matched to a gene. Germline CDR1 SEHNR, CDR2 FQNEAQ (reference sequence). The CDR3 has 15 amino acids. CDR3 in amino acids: CASSLGLAGVGEQFF. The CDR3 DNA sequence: TGTGCCAGCAGCTTGGGACTAGCGGGAGTGGGAGAGCAGTTCTTC. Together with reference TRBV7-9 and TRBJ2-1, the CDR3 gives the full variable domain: DTGVSQNPRHKITKRGQNVTFRCDPISEHNRLYWYRQTLGQGPEFLTYFQNEAQLEKSRLLSDRFSAERPKGSFSTLEIQRTEQGDSAMYLCASSLGLAGVGEQFFGPGTRLTVL.

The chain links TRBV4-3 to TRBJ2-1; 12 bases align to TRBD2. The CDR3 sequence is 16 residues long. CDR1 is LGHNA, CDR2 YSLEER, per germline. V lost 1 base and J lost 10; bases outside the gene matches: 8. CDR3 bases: TGCGCCAGCAGCCAAGCAATGACTAGCGGGAGCCAAGAGCAGTTCTTC. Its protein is CASSQAMTSGSQEQFF.

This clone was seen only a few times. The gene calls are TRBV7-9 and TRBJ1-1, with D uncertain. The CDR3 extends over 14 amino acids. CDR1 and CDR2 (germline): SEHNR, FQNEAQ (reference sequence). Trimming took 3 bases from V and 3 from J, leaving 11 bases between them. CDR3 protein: CASSFLEVHTEAFF. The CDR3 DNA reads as TGTGCCAGCAGCTTCCTAGAGGTACACACTGAAGCTTTCTTT.

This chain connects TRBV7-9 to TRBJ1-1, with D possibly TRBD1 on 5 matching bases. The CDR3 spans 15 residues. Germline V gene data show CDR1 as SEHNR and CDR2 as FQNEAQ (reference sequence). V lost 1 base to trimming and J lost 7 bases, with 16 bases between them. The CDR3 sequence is CASSLGGGGADEAFF. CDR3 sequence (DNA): TGTGCCAGCAGCTTAGGGGGTGGCGGGGCTGATGAAGCTTTCTTT. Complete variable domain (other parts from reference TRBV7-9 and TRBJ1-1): DTGVSQNPRHKITKRGQNVTFRCDPISEHNRLYWYRQTLGQGPEFLTYFQNEAQLEKSRLLSDRFSAERPKGSFSTLEIQRTEQGDSAMYLCASSLGGGGADEAFFGQGTRLTVV.

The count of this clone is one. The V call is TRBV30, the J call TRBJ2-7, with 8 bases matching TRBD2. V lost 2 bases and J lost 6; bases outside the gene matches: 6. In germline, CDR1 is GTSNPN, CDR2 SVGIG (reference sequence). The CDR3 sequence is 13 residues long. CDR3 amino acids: CAWSYGGALEQYF. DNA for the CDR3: TGTGCCTGGAGTTACGGGGGGGCCCTCGAGCAGTACTTC.

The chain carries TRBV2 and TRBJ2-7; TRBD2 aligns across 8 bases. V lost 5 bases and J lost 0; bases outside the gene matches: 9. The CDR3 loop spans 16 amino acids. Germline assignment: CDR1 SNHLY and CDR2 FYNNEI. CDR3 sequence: CASSPGLAESSYEQYF. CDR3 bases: TGTGCCAGCAGTCCCGGACTAGCAGAAAGCTCCTACGAGCAGTACTTC.

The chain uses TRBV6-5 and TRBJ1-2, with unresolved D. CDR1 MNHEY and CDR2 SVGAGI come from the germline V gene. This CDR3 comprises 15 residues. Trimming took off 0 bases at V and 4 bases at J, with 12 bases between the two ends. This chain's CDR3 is CASSYSINSFYGYTF. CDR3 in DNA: TGTGCCAGCAGTTACTCGATAAACAGTTTCTATGGCTACACCTTC.

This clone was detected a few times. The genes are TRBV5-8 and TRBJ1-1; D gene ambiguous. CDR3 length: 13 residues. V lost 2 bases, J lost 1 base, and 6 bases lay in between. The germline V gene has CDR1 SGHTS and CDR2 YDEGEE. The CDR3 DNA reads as TGTGCCAGCAGCTTCCGCAGGAACACTGAAGCTTTCTTT. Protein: CASSFRRNTEAFF.

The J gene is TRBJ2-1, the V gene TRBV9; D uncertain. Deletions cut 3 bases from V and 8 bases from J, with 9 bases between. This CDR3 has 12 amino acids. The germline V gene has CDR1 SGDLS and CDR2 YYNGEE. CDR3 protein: CASSAGSHEQFF. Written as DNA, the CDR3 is TGTGCCAGCAGCGCGGGTAGCCATGAGCAGTTCTTC.

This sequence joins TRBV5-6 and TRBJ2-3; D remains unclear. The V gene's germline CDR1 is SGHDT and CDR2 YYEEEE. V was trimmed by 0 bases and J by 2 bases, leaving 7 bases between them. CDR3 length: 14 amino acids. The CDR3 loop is CASSLGYYTDTQYF. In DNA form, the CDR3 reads TGTGCCAGCAGCTTGGGCTACTACACAGATACGCAGTATTTT. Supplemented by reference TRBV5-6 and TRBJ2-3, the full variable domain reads DAGVTQSPTHLIKTRGQQVTLRCSPKSGHDTVSWYQQALGQGPQFIFQYYEEEERQRGNFPDRFSGHQFPNYSSELNVNALLLGDSALYLCASSLGYYTDTQYFGPGTRLTVL.

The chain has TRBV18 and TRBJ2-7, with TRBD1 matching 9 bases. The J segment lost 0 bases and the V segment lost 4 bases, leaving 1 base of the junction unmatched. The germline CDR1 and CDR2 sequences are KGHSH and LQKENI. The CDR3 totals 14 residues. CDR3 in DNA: TGTGCCAGCTCACGGGGACAGGGCTCCTACGAGCAGTACTTC. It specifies CASSRGQGSYEQYF.

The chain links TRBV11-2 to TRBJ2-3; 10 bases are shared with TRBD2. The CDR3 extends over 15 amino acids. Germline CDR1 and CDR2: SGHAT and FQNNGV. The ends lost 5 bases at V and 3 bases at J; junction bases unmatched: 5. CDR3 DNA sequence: TGTGCCAGCAGCCCGCAGACTAGCGGGACAGATACGCAGTATTTT. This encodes CASSPQTSGTDTQYF.

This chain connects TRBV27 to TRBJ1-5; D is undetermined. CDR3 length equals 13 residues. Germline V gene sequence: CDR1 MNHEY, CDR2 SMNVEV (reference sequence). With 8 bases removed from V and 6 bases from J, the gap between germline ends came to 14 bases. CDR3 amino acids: CASSGQEGQPQHF. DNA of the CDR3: TGTGCCAGCTCCGGGCAGGAGGGTCAGCCCCAGCATTTT.

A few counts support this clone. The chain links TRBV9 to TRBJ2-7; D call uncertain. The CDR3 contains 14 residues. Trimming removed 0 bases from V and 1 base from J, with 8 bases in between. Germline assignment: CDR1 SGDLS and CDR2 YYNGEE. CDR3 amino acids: CASSVGQDSYEQYF. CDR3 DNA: TGTGCCAGCAGCGTAGGGCAGGATTCCTACGAGCAGTACTTC.